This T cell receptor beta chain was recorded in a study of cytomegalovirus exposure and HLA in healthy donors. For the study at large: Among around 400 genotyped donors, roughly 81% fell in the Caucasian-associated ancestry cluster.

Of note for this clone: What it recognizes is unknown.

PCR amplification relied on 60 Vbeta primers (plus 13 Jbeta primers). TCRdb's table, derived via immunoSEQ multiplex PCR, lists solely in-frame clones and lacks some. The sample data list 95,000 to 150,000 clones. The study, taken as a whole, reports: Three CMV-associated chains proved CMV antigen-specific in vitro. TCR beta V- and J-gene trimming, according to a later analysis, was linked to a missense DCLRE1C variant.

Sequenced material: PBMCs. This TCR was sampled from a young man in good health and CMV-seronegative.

CDR3: CASSPGILITKTQYF. Here the CDR3 DNA reads TGTGCCAGCAGCCCCGGGATTCTGATTACGAAGACCCAGTACTTC. The rearrangement joins TRBV11-2 to TRBJ2-5, with D perhaps TRBD2 (5 bases). The CDR3 loop spans 15 amino acids. Trimming removed 5 bases at V and 6 bases at J, with 19 bases between. Per germline, CDR1 SGHAT and CDR2 FQNNGV.